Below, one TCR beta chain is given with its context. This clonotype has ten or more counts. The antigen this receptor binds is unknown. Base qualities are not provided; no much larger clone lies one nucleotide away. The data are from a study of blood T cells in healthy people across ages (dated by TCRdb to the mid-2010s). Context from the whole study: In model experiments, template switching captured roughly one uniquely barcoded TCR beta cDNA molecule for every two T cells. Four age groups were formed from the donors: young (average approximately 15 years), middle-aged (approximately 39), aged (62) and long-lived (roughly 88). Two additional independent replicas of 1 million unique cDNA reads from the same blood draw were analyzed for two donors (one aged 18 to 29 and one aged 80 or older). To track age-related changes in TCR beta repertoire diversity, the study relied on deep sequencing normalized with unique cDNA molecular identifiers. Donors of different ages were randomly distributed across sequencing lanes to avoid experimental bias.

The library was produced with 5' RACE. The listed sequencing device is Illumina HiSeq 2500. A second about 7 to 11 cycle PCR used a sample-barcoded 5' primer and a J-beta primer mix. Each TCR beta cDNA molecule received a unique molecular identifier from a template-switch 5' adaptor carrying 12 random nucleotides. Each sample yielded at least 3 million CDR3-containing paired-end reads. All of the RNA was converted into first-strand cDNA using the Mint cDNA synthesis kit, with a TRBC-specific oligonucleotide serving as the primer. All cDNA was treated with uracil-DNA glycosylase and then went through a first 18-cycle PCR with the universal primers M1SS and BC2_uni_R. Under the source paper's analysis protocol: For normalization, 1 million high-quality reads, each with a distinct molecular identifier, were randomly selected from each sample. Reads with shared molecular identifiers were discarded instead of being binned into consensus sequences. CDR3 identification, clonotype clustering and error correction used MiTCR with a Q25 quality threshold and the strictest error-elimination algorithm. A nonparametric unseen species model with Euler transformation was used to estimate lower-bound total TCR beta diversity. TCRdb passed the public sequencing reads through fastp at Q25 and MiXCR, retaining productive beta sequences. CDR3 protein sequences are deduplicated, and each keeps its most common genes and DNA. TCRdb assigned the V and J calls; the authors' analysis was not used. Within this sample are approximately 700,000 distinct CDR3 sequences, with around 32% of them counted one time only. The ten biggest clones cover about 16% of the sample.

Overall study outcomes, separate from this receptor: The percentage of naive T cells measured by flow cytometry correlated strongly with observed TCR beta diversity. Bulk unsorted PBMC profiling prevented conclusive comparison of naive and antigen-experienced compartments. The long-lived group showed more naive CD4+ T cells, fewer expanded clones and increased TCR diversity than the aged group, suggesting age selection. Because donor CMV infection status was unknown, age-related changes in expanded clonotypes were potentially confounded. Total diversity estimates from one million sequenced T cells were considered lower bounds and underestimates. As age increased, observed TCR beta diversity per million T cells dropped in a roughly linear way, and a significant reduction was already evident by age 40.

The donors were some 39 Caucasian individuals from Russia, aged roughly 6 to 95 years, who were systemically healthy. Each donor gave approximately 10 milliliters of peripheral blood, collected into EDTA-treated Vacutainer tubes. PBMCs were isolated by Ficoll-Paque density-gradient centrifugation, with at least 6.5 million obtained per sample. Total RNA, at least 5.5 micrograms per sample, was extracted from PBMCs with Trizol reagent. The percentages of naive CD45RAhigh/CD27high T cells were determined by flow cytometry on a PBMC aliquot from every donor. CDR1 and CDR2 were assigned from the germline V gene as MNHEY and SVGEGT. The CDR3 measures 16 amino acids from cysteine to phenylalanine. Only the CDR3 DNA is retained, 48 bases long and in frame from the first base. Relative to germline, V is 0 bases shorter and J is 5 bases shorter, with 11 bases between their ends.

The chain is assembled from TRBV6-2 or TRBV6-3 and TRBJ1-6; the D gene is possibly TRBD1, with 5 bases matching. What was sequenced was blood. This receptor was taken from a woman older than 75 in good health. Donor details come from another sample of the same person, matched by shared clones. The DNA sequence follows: TGTGCCAGCAGTTACTCGAGGGGACGCAATAATTCACCCCTCCACTTT. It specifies CASSYSRGRNNSPLHF.